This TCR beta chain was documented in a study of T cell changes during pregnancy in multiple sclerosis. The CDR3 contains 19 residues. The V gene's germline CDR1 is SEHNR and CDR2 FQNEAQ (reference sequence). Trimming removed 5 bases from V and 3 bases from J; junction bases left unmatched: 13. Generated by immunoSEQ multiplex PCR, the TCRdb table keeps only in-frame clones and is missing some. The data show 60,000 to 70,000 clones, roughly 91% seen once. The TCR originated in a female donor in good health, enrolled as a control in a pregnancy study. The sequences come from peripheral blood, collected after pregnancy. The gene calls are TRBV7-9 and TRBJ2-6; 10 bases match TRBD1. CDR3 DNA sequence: TGTGCCAGCAGCCTTCTTCCGGGACAGGGGCTCCTTGGGGCCAACGTCCTGACTTTC. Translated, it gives CASSLLPGQGLLGANVLTF. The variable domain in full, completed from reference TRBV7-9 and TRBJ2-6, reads DTGVSQNPRHKITKRGQNVTFRCDPISEHNRLYWYRQTLGQGPEFLTYFQNEAQLEKSRLLSDRFSAERPKGSFSTLEIQRTEQGDSAMYLCASSLLPGQGLLGANVLTFGAGSRLTVL.